This TCR beta chain was found in a study of human T cells and chemical hapten exposure. Study-level background: The variation in per-sample TCR yields arose mainly from small differences in pooled library volumes.

CDR3 length equals 13 residues. V shed 6 bases and J 9 bases; nucleotides not matched to a gene: 6. In germline, CDR1 is ENHRY, CDR2 SYGVKD. Whole-study findings and limits: It was expanded TCRs that formed significantly more large CDR3 similarity clusters than controls did.

Unique molecular identifiers were attached to individual cDNA molecules during library preparation. From the RACE reads, TCRdb called clonotypes with MiXCR, one entry per CDR3 protein. Of about 49,000 distinct CDR3 sequences in the sample, about a tenth were seen once. Time point defined: patch test 1, 2 weeks after DPC sensitization. Regarding treatment: therapeutic diphenylcyclopropenone sensitization with weekly scalp DPC. At every patch-test visit, blood was drawn before the patch test was applied. In this sample, this clonotype is medium-sized. What it binds is unknown. V gene TRBV10-3 combines with J gene TRBJ2-4; 9 bases match TRBD1. This sequence originates from a woman between 45 and 65 years old with alopecia areata. Some clones in this sample may be carry-over from other donors' samples. The sequences come from whole blood, collected in connection with sensitization to the hapten diphenylcyclopropenone (DPC). CDR3 amino acids: CAIRRQGVGIQYF. CDR3 DNA: TGTGCCATCAGGAGACAGGGGGTCGGCATTCAGTACTTC.